This TCR beta chain stems from a study of T cell repertoires and Cas9 in healthy adults. Turning to the study itself: CD4 and CD8 compartments: SpCas9-reactive T cells profiled for potency, cytotoxicity, lineage.

Generated by immunoSEQ multiplex PCR, the TCRdb table keeps only in-frame clones and is missing some. The sample shows over 12,000 clones, about 91% of them seen only once. Germline CDR1 is SQVTM and CDR2 is ANQGSEA. The V end lost 5 bases, the J end lost 11 bases, and 15 bases lay between the germline ends. The CDR3 is 11 amino acids. Findings and caveats of the study: SpCas9-reactive regulatory T cells reportedly mitigated SpCas9-reactive effector T cells in vitro.

A note on this clone: What it binds is not known.

This TCR derives from a human donor in good health. Sequencing was carried out using Tregs (CD4+, CD25+, CD127-, CD137-, CD154-) from PBMCs; culture status not recorded. V and J are TRBV29-1 and TRBJ1-1, with D possibly matching TRBD1 (6 bases). CDR3 in DNA: TGCAGCGTTACACAGGGCCCGACGGCTTTCTTT. Protein product: CSVTQGPTAFF.